A single sample is the source of the 29 T cell receptor beta chains below, sequenced in a study of blood T cell repertoires in COVID-19. Measured with immunoSEQ multiplex PCR; TCRdb has only the in-frame clones, and not every one. The data hold around 390,000 clones, with around nine tenths observed a single time. Sequenced sample: PBMCs or T cells enriched from blood (not recorded which). The receptors were gathered from a woman aged 45 to 65 who had recovered from COVID-19.

The genes are TRBV12-3 or TRBV12-4 and TRBJ1-1; D might be TRBD1 (5 bases). The CDR3 covers 13 residues. The V end lost 3 bases, the J end lost 11 bases, and 16 bases lay between the germline ends. The CDR3 is CASSFTGQGRAFF. CDR3 sequence (DNA): TGTGCCAGCAGTTTCACTGGGCAGGGAAGGGCTTTCTTT.

As regards this clone: Other DNA sequences from this sample encode an identical CDR3 as well. The rearrangement links TRBV12-3 or TRBV12-4 to TRBJ1-5; no reliable D call. The V and J ends lost 3 bases and 4 bases respectively, with 4 bases between them. The CDR3 sequence is 12 residues long. CDR3 region: CASSFGNQPQHF. The CDR3 DNA reads TGTGCCAGCAGTTTCGGGAATCAGCCCCAGCATTTT.

This chain links TRBV11-1 with TRBJ2-7, with a weak D call TRBD2 (5 bases). Germline CDR1 and CDR2: SGHAT and FQDESV (reference sequence). CDR3 size: 15 residues. The V end was cut by 4 bases, the J end by 4 bases, with 17 bases between. CDR3 protein: CASSSGVGRSYEQYF. The CDR3 bases are TGTGCCAGCAGCTCCGGGGTGGGCAGGTCTTACGAGCAGTACTTC.

V usage is TRBV19 and J usage is TRBJ1-1; possible D gene TRBD1, 6 bases. Trimming pared 7 bases from V and 5 bases from J, leaving 14 bases between. Germline CDR1 reads LNHDA; CDR2 reads SQIVND (reference sequence). The CDR3 has 13 residues. This CDR3 is CASKNRVGTEAFF. Here the CDR3 DNA reads TGTGCCAGTAAAAACAGGGTAGGTACTGAAGCTTTCTTT.

The chain is built from TRBV19 and TRBJ1-5, with a possible D match to TRBD1 (5 bases). Looked up from germline, CDR1 is LNHDA and CDR2 is SQIVND (reference sequence). The CDR3 has 14 amino acids. Trimming pared 6 bases from V and 0 bases from J, leaving 9 bases between. This CDR3 reads CASSHRTSNQPQHF. Written as DNA, the CDR3 is TGTGCCAGTAGCCACAGGACTAGCAATCAGCCCCAGCATTTT.

The rearrangement joins TRBV6-4 to TRBJ2-1, with a weak D call TRBD2 (7 bases). The CDR3 is 13 residues long. Germline-derived CDR1 and CDR2 are MRHNA and SNTAGT. Trimming pared 11 bases from V and 9 bases from J, leaving 20 bases between. The CDR3 reads CAGGRTSETEQFF. The CDR3, as DNA: TGTGCCGGGGGCCGGACTAGTGAGACTGAGCAGTTCTTC.

This chain connects TRBV6-5 to TRBJ1-1; TRBD1 is a possible D gene (6 bases). The germline CDR1 and CDR2 sequences are MNHEY and SVGAGI. Trimming shortened V by 4 bases and J by 6 bases, and 15 bases separated the two germline ends. There are 14 residues in the CDR3. As DNA, the CDR3 is TGTGCCAGCAGTTCCACAGGGAGAATGGCTGAAGCTTTCTTT. Its protein product is CASSSTGRMAEAFF.

This clone was counted once. The chain uses TRBV12-3 or TRBV12-4 and TRBJ1-6, with 8 bases that match TRBD1. The CDR3 covers 13 residues. The V and J ends lost 5 bases and 10 bases, in that order; junction bases with no gene match: 4. CDR3 in DNA: TGTGCCAGCAGTGGGACAGGTTACTCACCCCTCCACTTT. Translating it yields CASSGTGYSPLHF.

The J gene is TRBJ1-2, the V gene TRBV5-1, with D possibly matching TRBD1 (5 bases). The CDR3 has 13 amino acids. The germline V gene encodes CDR1 SGHRS and CDR2 YFSETQ. V was pared by 0 bases and J by 3 bases, with 6 bases between. The CDR3 region is CASSLEGHYGYTF. The CDR3 DNA sequence: TGCGCCAGCAGCTTGGAGGGGCACTATGGCTACACCTTC.

The J gene is TRBJ1-2, the V gene TRBV11-1, with D possibly TRBD1 on 6 matching bases. The CDR3 covers 13 residues. Trimming pared 5 bases from V and 5 bases from J, leaving 12 bases between. CDR1 and CDR2 (germline): SGHAT, FQDESV (reference sequence). The CDR3 reads CASSLDRTYGYTF. CDR3 nucleotides: TGTGCCAGCAGCCTGGACAGAACTTATGGCTACACCTTC. Combining the CDR3 with reference TRBV11-1 and TRBJ1-2 gives the whole variable domain EAEVAQSPRYKITEKSQAVAFWCDPISGHATLYWYRQILGQGPELLVQFQDESVVDDSQLPKDRFSAERLKGVDSTLKIQPAELGDSAMYLCASSLDRTYGYTFGSGTRLTVV.

This sequence joins TRBV27 and TRBJ1-1, with 7 positions matching TRBD1. Trimming at V came to 5 bases and at J to 3 bases, leaving 9 bases not matched to a gene. CDR1 and CDR2 (germline): MNHEY, SMNVEV (reference sequence). The CDR3 is 15 amino acids. CDR3 sequence reads: CASSPGQRGDTEAFF. Written as DNA, the CDR3 is TGTGCCAGCAGTCCGGGACAGAGAGGGGACACTGAAGCTTTCTTT.

V gene TRBV19 combines with J gene TRBJ1-6, with D possibly matching TRBD1 (5 bases). Germline V CDR1 and CDR2: LNHDA, SQIVND (reference sequence). Trimming stripped 5 bases from V and 4 bases from J, with 9 bases between. This CDR3 has 14 residues. The CDR3 DNA reads TGTGCCAGTAGTGCGACAGAGTATAATTCACCCCTCCACTTT. It specifies CASSATEYNSPLHF.

The chain couples TRBV30 to TRBJ1-3; no definite D call. This CDR3 contains 16 residues. Per germline, CDR1 GTSNPN and CDR2 SVGIG (reference sequence). V shed 0 bases and J shed 2 bases, with 14 bases lying between them. Written as DNA, the CDR3 is TGTGCCTGGAGTGTACAGAACCGGAATCCTGGAAACACCATATATTTT. Amino acids: CAWSVQNRNPGNTIYF.

The chain couples TRBV2 to TRBJ2-3; D gene ambiguous. Trimming shortened V by 6 bases and J by 4 bases, and 14 bases separated the two germline ends. This CDR3 has 14 amino acids. Germline V gene sequence: CDR1 SNHLY, CDR2 FYNNEI. CDR3 in amino acids: CASSANFRADTQYF. The CDR3 nucleotides read TGTGCCAGCAGCGCAAATTTCCGAGCAGATACGCAGTATTTT.

This clone came up once. The chain joins TRBV7-2 to TRBJ1-2, with D unclear. CDR1 and CDR2 from the germline V gene are SGHTA and FQGNSA. This CDR3 comprises 16 residues. Trimming pared 1 base from V and 5 bases from J, leaving 17 bases between. CDR3 in DNA: TGTGCCAGCAGCTTAGATCGGGTCGGGAGCGAGTATGGCTACACCTTC. The encoded protein is CASSLDRVGSEYGYTF.

V usage is TRBV29-1 and J usage is TRBJ2-2; 9 positions match TRBD1. The V and J ends lost 7 bases and 4 bases, in that order; junction bases with no gene match: 4. This CDR3 region has 13 residues. Germline V gene sequence: CDR1 SQVTM, CDR2 ANQGSEA. The CDR3 here is CSAGTGSTGELFF. The CDR3 DNA sequence: TGCAGCGCCGGGACAGGGAGCACCGGGGAGCTGTTTTTT.

The chain links TRBV3-1 (or the pseudogene TRBV3-2) to TRBJ1-6, with 7 bases identical to TRBD1. V gave up 4 bases and J gave up 2 bases; unmatched junction bases: 2. Germline CDR1 reads LGHDT; CDR2 reads YNNKEL (reference sequence). The CDR3 totals 15 residues. CDR3 region: CASSRGTAYNSPLHF. The CDR3 nucleotides are TGTGCCAGCAGCCGCGGGACAGCCTATAATTCACCCCTCCACTTT.

The chain recombines TRBV5-1 with TRBJ2-5, with 10 bases fitting TRBD1. Germline CDR1 and CDR2: SGHRS and YFSETQ. J lost 5 bases, V lost 0 bases, and 10 bases had no gene match. CDR3 length: 17 residues. CDR3 nucleotide sequence: TGCGCCAGCAGCTTGGCCGTAGGAGACAGGGGGCTGGAGACCCAGTACTTC. This gives the protein CASSLAVGDRGLETQYF. Full variable domain (outside the CDR3, taken from reference TRBV5-1 and TRBJ2-5): KAGVTQTPRYLIKTRGQQVTLSCSPISGHRSVSWYQQTPGQGLQFLFEYFSETQRNKGNFPGRFSGRQFSNSRSEMNVSTLELGDSALYLCASSLAVGDRGLETQYFGPGTRLLVL.

In its sample, this clone was seen once. This rearrangement joins TRBV27 to TRBJ2-7, with D perhaps TRBD1 (5 bases). Germline CDR1 reads MNHEY; CDR2 reads SMNVEV (reference sequence). The CDR3 has 12 amino acids. V lost 8 bases, J lost 2 bases, and 10 bases lay in between. CDR3 in amino acids: CASRAGTYEQYF. The DNA for the CDR3 is TGTGCCAGCCGTGCAGGGACCTACGAGCAGTACTTC.

This clone was seen just once. The chain links TRBV7-2 to TRBJ2-5; 7 bases align to TRBD2. CDR1 is SGHTA and CDR2 is FQGNSA in the germline V gene. Losses at the gene ends were 2 bases for V and 1 base for J; bases not matched to a gene: 10. The CDR3 extends over 17 amino acids. The CDR3 DNA reads TGTGCCAGCAGCTTACGAACCGGGGGGTCGTTCCAAGAGACCCAGTACTTC. Translated: CASSLRTGGSFQETQYF.

The gene calls are TRBV28 and TRBJ2-4, with D tentatively TRBD1 (6 bases). The germline V and J ends were trimmed by 5 bases and 7 bases, with 12 bases remaining between them. CDR1 is MDHEN, CDR2 SYDVKM, per germline. The CDR3 length is 13 residues. The chain's CDR3 is CASSPPQGNIQYF. The CDR3 coding sequence is TGTGCCAGCAGTCCACCTCAGGGGAACATTCAGTACTTC. Full variable domain (missing parts from reference TRBV28 and TRBJ2-4): DVKVTQSSRYLVKRTGEKVFLECVQDMDHENMFWYRQDPGLGLRLIYFSYDVKMKEKGDIPEGYSVSREKKERFSLILESASTNQTSMYLCASSPPQGNIQYFGAGTRLSVL.

This chain's CDR3 is CASSFNMYEQYF. The CDR3 coding sequence is TGCGCCAGCAGCTTTAATATGTACGAGCAGTACTTC. The rearrangement links TRBV5-1 to TRBJ2-7; D is unresolved. Germline V gene lookup returns CDR1 SGHRS and CDR2 YFSETQ. The CDR3 is 12 residues long. V lost 2 bases to trimming and J lost 4 bases, with 7 bases between them.

As to this clone: Other DNA sequences in this sample translate to the same CDR3. V is TRBV4-3 and J is TRBJ2-3, with 12 positions matching TRBD2. Germline lookup yields CDR1 LGHNA and CDR2 YSLEER. The CDR3 spans 16 residues. V lost 0 bases and J lost 5; bases outside the gene matches: 3. The CDR3 coding sequence is TGCGCCAGCAGCCAAGACCTAGCGGGGGGGCAAGATACGCAGTATTTT. Translation gives CASSQDLAGGQDTQYF.

The rearrangement uses TRBV7-2 and TRBJ2-7, with D maybe TRBD2 (5 bases). V was clipped by 5 bases and J by 6 bases, with 17 bases between them. This CDR3 is 14 amino acids long. CDR1 is SGHTA and CDR2 is FQGNSA in the germline V gene. The CDR3 spells CASSPAGSYGEQYF. The CDR3 DNA sequence: TGTGCCAGCAGCCCGGCGGGCAGTTACGGCGAGCAGTACTTC.

A few counts support this clone. J is TRBJ2-1 and V is TRBV5-1, with 7 bases fitting TRBD2. Germline CDR1 reads SGHRS; CDR2 reads YFSETQ. Trimming cost V 2 bases and J 9 bases; bases outside gene matches: 2. This CDR3 has 12 amino acids. CDR3 nucleotides: TGCGCCAGCAGCTTAAGCGGGATTGAGCAGTTCTTC. Encoded protein: CASSLSGIEQFF.

The rearrangement joins TRBV6-2 or TRBV6-3 to TRBJ2-1; 10 nucleotides match TRBD2. This CDR3 has 14 amino acids. V was pared by 4 bases and J by 8 bases, with 5 bases of the junction left unmatched. The germline V gene has CDR1 MNHEY and CDR2 SVGEGT. For the CDR3, the DNA is TGTGCCAGCAGTTCTCTAGCGGGGGTCGATGAGCAGTTCTTC. Protein product: CASSSLAGVDEQFF.

V gene TRBV28 combines with J gene TRBJ1-2; 7 bases fit TRBD1. Trimming at V came to 1 base and at J to 8 bases, leaving 4 bases not matched to a gene. Germline-derived CDR1 and CDR2 are MDHEN and SYDVKM. The CDR3 is 13 residues long. The CDR3 here is CASSLSWTGGYTF. Written as DNA, the CDR3 is TGTGCCAGCAGTTTATCCTGGACAGGCGGCTACACCTTC.

V and J are TRBV5-1 and TRBJ1-3; 7 nucleotides line up with TRBD1. J lost 0 bases, V lost 0 bases, and 3 bases had no gene match. The CDR3 is made up of 16 amino acids. Germline assignment: CDR1 SGHRS and CDR2 YFSETQ. CDR3 sequence reads: CASSLEGASSGNTIYF. DNA of the CDR3: TGCGCCAGCAGCTTGGAGGGGGCAAGCTCTGGAAACACCATATATTTT.

This chain links TRBV6-2 or TRBV6-3 with TRBJ1-6; D is possibly TRBD1 (5 bases). This CDR3 is 15 amino acids long. Per the germline V gene, CDR1 is MNHEY and CDR2 is SVGEGT. Between the trimmed V and J ends, which lost 5 bases and 2 bases, there was a span of 10 bases. For the CDR3, the DNA is TGTGCCAGCAGTAGAGGACAAGCCTATAATTCACCCCTCCACTTT. Its protein is CASSRGQAYNSPLHF.